This T cell receptor beta chain originates from a study of cytomegalovirus exposure and HLA in healthy donors. Study results and caveats: DRB1 had the most TCR associations and HLA-C the fewest, a later analysis found, with rates varying by HLA locus. Indistinguishable V segments such as TRBV6-2 and TRBV6-3 were excluded.

Trimming removed 4 bases from V and 4 bases from J, with 13 bases in between. The CDR3 is 14 residues long. The germline V gene encodes CDR1 SEHNR and CDR2 FQNEAQ (reference sequence). Vbeta (60) and Jbeta (13) primers were used in the PCR. The table came from immunoSEQ multiplex PCR; TCRdb's copy has only in-frame clones and leaves some out. The sample contains fewer than 130,000 clones, around 60% of which appear only once. As for this clone: Its antigen is unidentified.

The J gene is TRBJ1-2, the V gene TRBV7-9; perhaps TRBD1 as D (5 bases). The source of this sequence is a man aged 25 to 40 in good health and CMV-seropositive. Sequences were obtained from PBMCs. The DNA of the CDR3 is TGTGCCAGCAGCTCCTCGGACACCCGCTATGGCTACACCTTC. It specifies CASSSSDTRYGYTF. Combining the CDR3 with reference TRBV7-9 and TRBJ1-2 gives the whole variable domain DTGVSQNPRHKITKRGQNVTFRCDPISEHNRLYWYRQTLGQGPEFLTYFQNEAQLEKSRLLSDRFSAERPKGSFSTLEIQRTEQGDSAMYLCASSSSDTRYGYTFGSGTRLTVV.